These T cell receptor beta chains were read from a single sample in a study of PD-L1 blockade in urothelial cancer. Libraries were prepared by immunoSEQ multiplex PCR; TCRdb keeps only in-frame clonotypes and omits some of them. The sample shows around 110,000 clones, roughly 90% of them seen only once. The sample here was PBMCs, taken around atezolizumab (anti-PD-L1) treatment. The receptors were sampled from a man between 60 and 75 years old with urothelial cancer. The CDR3 runs from the conserved cysteine through the conserved F or W. The order of the fields is J gene, D gene, CDR3 length, V gene, clone size, CDR3 protein. The D gene is left open where the match is weak. Where a row states a size, it is once, few, many or the class of an expanded clone; other rows omit it.

TRBJ1-2 | TRBD1 | 15 | TRBV7-9 | - | CASSTPGQEIYGYTF
TRBJ1-1 | - | 13 | TRBV2 | - | CASSRGGDTEAFF
TRBJ2-5 | - | 15 | TRBV15 | - | CATSRDRVGEGTQYF
TRBJ2-7 | - | 16 | TRBV18 | few | CASSPDIRRRTYEQYF
TRBJ2-7 | TRBD2 | 15 | TRBV5-1 | - | CASSWTSGRKYEQYF
TRBJ1-4 | TRBD1 | 16 | TRBV4-2 | - | CASSQETGQGHEKLFF
TRBJ1-2 | TRBD1 | 15 | TRBV7-2 | - | CASSLAARGYYGYTF
TRBJ2-3 | - | 13 | TRBV5-1 | - | CASNIQGTDTQYF
TRBJ2-3 | - | 14 | TRBV19 | - | CASSIDLLRDTQYF
TRBJ1-1 | - | 16 | TRBV5-1 | - | CASSPGSGQMNTEAFF
TRBJ2-7 | - | 14 | TRBV5-1 | - | CASSPGDSSYEQYF
TRBJ1-4 | - | 15 | TRBV9 | - | CASSVVLRALVRLFF
TRBJ2-6 | - | 14 | TRBV27 | - | CASQRDSGANVLTF
TRBJ2-7 | TRBD1 | 13 | TRBV19 | - | CASSRQGAYEQYF
TRBJ2-3 | TRBD2 | 16 | TRBV9 | - | CASSPMSGGLPDTQYF
TRBJ1-1 | - | 11 | TRBV10-3 | - | CAISETGEAFF
TRBJ2-7 | - | 15 | TRBV5-1 | - | CASSPSGLPTYEQYF
TRBJ1-1 | - | 16 | TRBV4-1 | - | CASSQGETLMNTEAFF
TRBJ2-2 | TRBD2 | 14 | TRBV19 | - | CASSMSGATGELFF
TRBJ1-1 | - | 14 | TRBV9 | - | CASSVAPRNTEAFF
TRBJ2-1 | TRBD1 | 16 | TRBV5-4 | - | CASSKGQGASYNEQFF
TRBJ1-5 | TRBD1 | 16 | TRBV28 | - | CASSSFEGANNQPQHF
TRBJ2-7 | - | 12 | TRBV7-2 | - | CASSTTTYEQYF
TRBJ2-7 | - | 12 | TRBV7-9 | once | CASSPDRYEQYF
TRBJ1-5 | - | 11 | TRBV7-9 | - | CAGGRDQPQHF
TRBJ1-1 | - | 16 | TRBV14 | - | CASSQDLTGLVTEAFF
TRBJ1-1 | TRBD1 | 16 | TRBV7-9 | few | CASSMGEGQGTTEAFF
TRBJ2-2 | - | 15 | TRBV7-3 | - | CASSEAGWDTGELFF
TRBJ1-2 | TRBD1 | 17 | TRBV5-5 | - | CASSLAWTGETNYGYTF
TRBJ1-1 | TRBD1 | 15 | TRBV5-8 | - | CASSFYRGMNTEAFF
TRBJ1-1 | - | 17 | TRBV4-2 | - | CASSPVSRGHSNTEAFF
TRBJ1-3 | - | 14 | TRBV6-5 | once | CASSHDSSGNTIYF
TRBJ2-1 | TRBD2 | 15 | TRBV2 | - | CARDLAGGNNNEQFF